A selection of T cell receptor beta chains follows, all from one sample in a study of beta chain features in type 1 diabetes. Assay: immunoSEQ multiplex PCR; the TCRdb copy retains only in-frame clones and omits some. The sample comprises around 340,000 clones, roughly 8.8% of which are singletons, and roughly 1% rests with the top ten. The specimen sequenced was central memory CD4+ T cells from blood. The source is a man aged 30 to 39 with type 1 diabetes. Each CDR3 is given with its conserved first and last residue. A D gene is named only where the DNA matches it firmly. Clone size appears in some rows only: once, few, many, or a class for an expanded clone.

V gene,clone size,D gene,J gene,CDR3 protein,CDR3 DNA
TRBV19,-,-,TRBJ1-2,CASSLRERGYTF,TGTGCCAGTAGTCTCAGGGAGCGCGGCTACACCTTC
TRBV10-3,many,-,TRBJ2-3,CAISESRLKGDTQYF,TGTGCCATCAGTGAGTCGAGGCTCAAGGGCGATACGCAGTATTTT
TRBV6-5,-,-,TRBJ2-7,CASSYSGGGGYEQYF,TGTGCCAGCAGTTACTCTGGAGGGGGCGGGTACGAGCAGTACTTC
TRBV15,-,-,TRBJ2-6,CATSRALSGANVLTF,TGTGCCACCAGCAGAGCCCTCTCTGGGGCCAACGTCCTGACTTTC
TRBV29-1,-,TRBD1,TRBJ1-2,CSVGAGGSGGYTF,TGCAGCGTTGGGGCAGGGGGCTCCGGTGGCTACACCTTC
TRBV27,-,-,TRBJ1-2,CASSLNGGGLSFGYTF,TGTGCCAGCAGTTTAAATGGGGGCGGTTTGTCTTTCGGCTACACCTTC
TRBV5-6,few,-,TRBJ2-6,CASRLGLSGANVLTF,TGTGCCAGCAGGCTAGGGTTATCTGGGGCCAACGTCCTGACTTTC
TRBV21-1,-,-,TRBJ2-7,CLKLWTGSYEQYF,TGTCTTAAGCTATGGACAGGGTCTTACGAGCAGTACTTC
TRBV2,few,-,TRBJ1-5,CASSEESGQPQHF,TGTGCCAGCAGTGAAGAATCTGGTCAGCCCCAGCATTTT
TRBV5-1,many,TRBD1,TRBJ2-7,CASTGQGAFEQYF,TGCGCCAGCACGGGGCAGGGGGCTTTTGAGCAGTACTTC
TRBV6-5,few,TRBD2,TRBJ2-5,CASSYSGLAVETQYF,TGTGCCAGCAGTTACTCCGGACTAGCGGTAGAGACCCAGTACTTC
TRBV18,few,-,TRBJ1-4,CASSPSIQEKRVFF,TGTGCCAGCTCACCGTCGATACAGGAAAAAAGGGTGTTTTTT
TRBV7-2,-,-,TRBJ2-2,CASSFNSYTGELFF,TGTGCCAGCAGCTTCAACAGCTACACCGGGGAGCTGTTTTTT
TRBV6-6,few,-,TRBJ1-1,CASSTRWGDAEAFF,TGTGCCAGCAGTACCAGGTGGGGAGATGCTGAAGCTTTCTTT